The 8 T cell receptor beta chains in this list originate from one sample, sequenced in a study of memory CD4+ T cells and cytomegalovirus serostatus. Single viable CD3+CD4+CD8-CD45RO+ cells were sorted as the memory CD4+ T cells. Profiling relied on immunoSEQ multiplex PCR, and the TCRdb table lists in-frame clones only, not all of them. Of 64,000 or so clones in the sample, roughly 80% were seen once. The sequencing sample was made of memory CD4+ T cells from blood. The receptor set was obtained from an adult in good health and CMV-seronegative.

The rearrangement links TRBV5-1 to TRBJ1-1; 8 bases agree with TRBD1. The CDR3 runs 14 residues. V shed 0 bases, J shed 5 bases, and the junction held 3 bases outside the gene matches. The germline V gene encodes CDR1 SGHRS and CDR2 YFSETQ. The CDR3: CASSLAGGDTEAFF. For the CDR3, the DNA is TGCGCCAGCAGCTTGGCAGGGGGCGATACTGAAGCTTTCTTT.

A few counts support this clone. This chain links TRBV7-8 with TRBJ2-1, with 9 bases matching TRBD2. Germline V lookup: CDR1 SGHVS, CDR2 FQNEAQ. Trimming took 1 base from V and 7 from J; bases not matched to a gene: 8. The CDR3 is 16 amino acids. CDR3 sequence (DNA): TGTGCCAGCAGCTTAGATTTTAGCGGGAGTTGGAATGAGCAGTTCTTC. It codes for CASSLDFSGSWNEQFF.

The rearrangement links TRBV18 to TRBJ1-2, with a weak D call TRBD1 (5 bases). CDR1 is KGHSH and CDR2 is LQKENI in the germline V gene. The germline V and J ends were trimmed by 4 bases and 3 bases, with 15 bases remaining between them. There are 15 residues in the CDR3. The CDR3 reads CASSLEGLSYYGYTF. The CDR3 nucleotides are TGTGCCAGCTCACTTGAGGGGCTCAGCTACTATGGCTACACCTTC. The full variable domain, completed using reference TRBV18 and TRBJ1-2, is NAGVMQNPRHLVRRRGQEARLRCSPMKGHSHVYWYRQLPEEGLKFMVYLQKENIIDESGMPKERFSAEFPKEGPSILRIQQVVRGDSAAYFCASSLEGLSYYGYTFGSGTRLTVV.

The chain joins TRBV7-8 to TRBJ1-4; the match to TRBD1 covers 7 bases. CDR1 is SGHVS, CDR2 FQNEAQ, per germline. The CDR3 spans 14 residues. The V and J ends lost 4 bases and 2 bases, in that order; junction bases with no gene match: 1. The CDR3 DNA is TGTGCCAGCAGCTCGACAGGGACTAATGAAAAACTGTTTTTT. This translates into CASSSTGTNEKLFF.

The V call is TRBV6-1, the J call TRBJ1-2; TRBD1 matches at 9 bases. V lost 2 bases and J lost 4; bases outside the gene matches: 5. The CDR3 sequence is 15 residues long. The germline gives CDR1 MNHNS, CDR2 SASEGT. CDR3 coding DNA: TGTGCCAGCAGTGAACCCTCGGGACAGGGCTATGGCTACACCTTC. Its protein product is CASSEPSGQGYGYTF.

The J gene is TRBJ2-7, the V gene TRBV27, with 12 bases aligning to TRBD1. From germline, CDR1 is MNHEY and CDR2 SMNVEV (reference sequence). V shed 5 bases, J shed 5 bases, and the junction held 7 bases outside the gene matches. The CDR3 is 15 amino acids. The CDR3 spells CASSRTGTGGNEQYF. The CDR3, as DNA: TGTGCCAGCAGTAGAACCGGGACAGGGGGCAACGAGCAGTACTTC.

This chain links TRBV19 with TRBJ1-1; maybe TRBD1 (5 bases). CDR1 and CDR2 from the germline V gene are LNHDA and SQIVND (reference sequence). This CDR3 is 14 amino acids long. The V and J ends lost 4 bases and 5 bases respectively, with 14 bases between them. In DNA form, the CDR3 reads TGTGCCAGTAGTACCCTTACAAGGGGAACTGAAGCTTTCTTT. It translates to CASSTLTRGTEAFF.

The rearrangement joins TRBV27 to TRBJ2-4; TRBD1 is a possible D gene (8 bases). Germline lookup yields CDR1 MNHEY and CDR2 SMNVEV (reference sequence). The CDR3 spans 17 residues. Trimming removed 6 bases from V and 7 bases from J, with 25 bases in between. Written as DNA, the CDR3 is TGTGCCAGCAGAATGATTTTTAGGACAGGGCGGGAGAACATTCAGTACTTC. Translation: CASRMIFRTGRENIQYF.